Below are 18 T cell receptor beta chains sequenced from a single sample in a study of shared clonotypes between healthy human individuals. Using immunoSEQ multiplex PCR, the repertoire was profiled, and TCRdb retains in-frame clones only, with some absent. The sample has just over 2,000,000 clones; 85% to 95% are singletons. Sequencing was carried out using naive CD4+ T cells sorted from blood. The subset: CD45RA+ positively selected. The receptors derive from a man aged 18 to 30 in good health.

The chain carries TRBV5-1 and TRBJ2-6; D is undetermined. The CDR3 loop spans 17 amino acids. Trimming cost V 0 bases and J 1 base, with 11 bases left between them. Germline lookup yields CDR1 SGHRS and CDR2 YFSETQ. CDR3 nucleotide sequence: TGCGCCAGCAGCTTGGAGGCCGCTCTTTCTGGGGCCAACGTCCTGACTTTC. The encoded protein is CASSLEAALSGANVLTF.

The rearrangement links TRBV9 to TRBJ2-7, with 8 positions matching TRBD1. The CDR3 is made up of 14 amino acids. The J segment lost 2 bases and the V segment lost 4 bases, leaving 5 bases of the junction unmatched. Germline-derived CDR1 and CDR2 are SGDLS and YYNGEE. The chain's CDR3 is CASSNTGGPYEQYF. In DNA form, the CDR3 reads TGTGCCAGCAGCAATACAGGGGGGCCCTACGAGCAGTACTTC.

The chain links TRBV5-4 to TRBJ2-2; TRBD1 matches at 12 bases. The trim removed 5 bases at V and 4 bases at J, leaving 9 bases unmatched. The CDR3 spans 17 residues. CDR1 is SGHNT, CDR2 YYREEE, per germline (reference sequence). CDR3 bases: TGTGCCAGCAGTGTCATGGGACAGGGGGCGCCCACCGGGGAGCTGTTTTTT. This sequence encodes CASSVMGQGAPTGELFF.

CDR3 DNA sequence: TGTGCCATCAGCACCACCGGGGAGCTGTTTTTT. The encoded protein is CAISTTGELFF. The chain has TRBV10-3 and TRBJ2-2; D unresolved. Germline assignment: CDR1 ENHRY and CDR2 SYGVKD. The CDR3 spans 11 residues. V was shortened by 6 bases and J by 4 bases, with 3 bases between the two germline ends.

V usage is TRBV18 and J usage is TRBJ1-1, with D perhaps TRBD1 (5 bases). This CDR3 contains 13 residues. V was trimmed by 3 bases and J by 5 bases, leaving 10 bases between them. The germline gives CDR1 KGHSH, CDR2 LQKENI. CDR3 nucleotides: TGTGCCAGCTCACCGGAGGGGATGACTGAAGCTTTCTTT. Translation gives CASSPEGMTEAFF.

This sequence joins TRBV4-3 and TRBJ2-2, with a tentative D call TRBD2 (7 bases). Looked up from germline, CDR1 is LGHNA and CDR2 is YSLEER. The CDR3 consists of 17 residues. Deletions cut 0 bases from V and 5 bases from J, with 16 bases between. CDR3 sequence (DNA): TGCGCCAGCAGCCAAGAAGGGGGGGCCCTTATTACCGGGGAGCTGTTTTTT. It is translated as CASSQEGGALITGELFF.

The J gene is TRBJ1-1, the V gene TRBV7-2, with D unclear. The CDR3 extends over 13 amino acids. From germline, CDR1 is SGHTA and CDR2 FQGNSA. V lost 6 bases and J lost 2, with 10 bases in between. CDR3: CASSSGFNTEAFF. In DNA, the CDR3 is TGTGCCAGCAGTTCGGGATTTAACACTGAAGCTTTCTTT.

The count of this clone is one. Other nucleotide sequences from this sample produce the same CDR3. The rearrangement joins TRBV6-5 to TRBJ2-7; 8 nucleotides agree with TRBD2. The length of the CDR3 is 15 residues. The V and J ends lost 3 bases and 2 bases, in that order; junction bases with no gene match: 6. Germline V CDR1 and CDR2: MNHEY, SVGAGI. The CDR3, as DNA: TGTGCCAGCAGTTATCGGGCGGGGGGACCCTACGAGCAGTACTTC. This gives the protein CASSYRAGGPYEQYF.

The chain is built from TRBV7-2 and TRBJ2-1; 10 positions match TRBD2. Unmatched junction bases numbered 13, after V lost 1 base and J lost 7 bases. Germline loops: CDR1 SGHTA, CDR2 FQGNSA. The CDR3 covers 18 residues. CDR3 in DNA: TGTGCCAGCAGCTTAGTCAGTTCGGCTAGCGGGAGACTAAATGAGCAGTTCTTC. Translating gives CASSLVSSASGRLNEQFF.

This chain connects TRBV18 to TRBJ1-1; 9 bases match TRBD1. From germline, CDR1 is KGHSH and CDR2 LQKENI. V trimming: 3 bases; J trimming: 5 bases; junction bases outside the gene matches: 4. CDR3 length equals 14 residues. The CDR3 DNA reads as TGTGCCAGCTCACCCGACAGGGGGGTTACTGAAGCTTTCTTT. Translation gives CASSPDRGVTEAFF.

The CDR3 loop reads CASSPSSPPVYTF. CDR3 bases: TGTGCCAGCTCACCCAGTAGCCCTCCCGTCTACACCTTC. V is TRBV18 and J is TRBJ1-2; D is ambiguous. Trimming pared 3 bases from V and 10 bases from J, leaving 15 bases between. Germline V CDR1 and CDR2: KGHSH, LQKENI. The CDR3 totals 13 residues.

The chain has TRBV2 and TRBJ2-1; D is undetermined. CDR1 is SNHLY, CDR2 FYNNEI, per germline. V lost 10 bases and J lost 7, with 11 bases in between. CDR3 size: 11 residues. The CDR3 loop is CATPSANEQFF. The CDR3 region has the DNA TGTGCCACCCCGTCAGCGAATGAGCAGTTCTTC.

This clone has only one observation. The chain links TRBV7-2 to TRBJ1-3; no clear D. Per germline, CDR1 SGHTA and CDR2 FQGNSA. With 5 bases removed from V and 0 bases from J, the gap between germline ends came to 8 bases. The CDR3 sequence is 14 residues long. Here the CDR3 reads CASSRTDSGNTIYF. CDR3 DNA: TGTGCCAGCAGCCGGACGGACTCTGGAAACACCATATATTTT.

The genes are TRBV28 and TRBJ2-3; D gene uncertain. Trimming pared 2 bases from V and 3 bases from J, leaving 6 bases between. The CDR3 length is 13 residues. CDR1 and CDR2 (germline): MDHEN, SYDVKM. The CDR3 DNA reads TGTGCCAGCAGTTTAATCGGAACAGATACGCAGTATTTT. This codes for CASSLIGTDTQYF.

V usage is TRBV19 and J usage is TRBJ1-5, with D possibly matching TRBD1 (6 bases). Germline CDR1 and CDR2: LNHDA and SQIVND (reference sequence). CDR3 size: 13 residues. Trimming removed 3 bases at V and 6 bases at J, with 9 bases between. This CDR3 reads CASSIQGIQPQHF. The CDR3 region has the DNA TGTGCCAGTAGTATCCAGGGGATTCAGCCCCAGCATTTT.

V gene TRBV25-1 combines with J gene TRBJ1-1; maybe TRBD1 (5 bases). Trimming removed 2 bases at V and 4 bases at J, with 8 bases between. Per germline, CDR1 MGHDK and CDR2 SYGVNS. The CDR3 has 13 residues. CDR3 DNA sequence: TGTGCCAGCAGTGAACAGGGCGGCACTGAAGCTTTCTTT. Protein product: CASSEQGGTEAFF.

This chain links TRBV7-9 with TRBJ2-1, with 9 bases fitting TRBD1. CDR1 and CDR2 from the germline V gene are SEHNR and FQNEAQ (reference sequence). V was clipped by 5 bases and J by 7 bases; unmatched bases: 9. The CDR3 has 15 residues. CDR3: CASSHTGGRSNEQFF. In DNA, the CDR3 is TGTGCCAGCAGCCATACAGGGGGCAGGTCAAATGAGCAGTTCTTC.

This rearrangement joins TRBV27 to TRBJ1-2; 7 nucleotides agree with TRBD1. Germline V CDR1 and CDR2: MNHEY, SMNVEV (reference sequence). V was pared by 6 bases and J by 0 bases, with 7 bases of the junction left unmatched. This CDR3 region has 15 residues. The CDR3 DNA sequence: TGTGCCAGCAGGCTTGAAGGGGGCCCTAACTATGGCTACACCTTC. Its translation: CASRLEGGPNYGYTF.